The present T cell receptor (beta chain) was sequenced within a study of PD-1 blockade in mismatch repair-deficient tumors. The method was immunoSEQ multiplex PCR; TCRdb's version includes in-frame clones alone and lacks a portion of them. The table shows around 49,000 clones, with around three quarters occurring only once. With 5 bases removed from V and 10 bases from J, the gap between germline ends came to 14 bases. This CDR3 is 12 amino acids long. CDR1 MNHNS and CDR2 SASEGT come from the germline V gene. Sequences were derived from PBMCs, sampled before pembrolizumab treatment. The source is an adult with mismatch repair-deficient cancer. The chain carries TRBV6-1 and TRBJ1-1, with TRBD1 as a possible D gene (6 bases). DNA of the CDR3: TGTGCCAGCAGTACCTTACAGGGTCGAGCTTTCTTT. It specifies CASSTLQGRAFF.